Below, 13 T cell receptor beta chains from the same sample are listed, as sequenced in a study of blood T cell repertoires in COVID-19. Sequencing used immunoSEQ multiplex PCR; TCRdb keeps in-frame clones, though not all of them. The data hold approximately 110,000 clones, with 75% to 90% observed a single time. The sequenced sample consisted of peripheral blood. The receptors derive from a woman in her seventies with acute or convalescent COVID-19.

The genes are TRBV18 and TRBJ2-7; 9 bases fit TRBD1. CDR3 length: 16 residues. The V gene's germline CDR1 is KGHSH and CDR2 LQKENI. The J segment lost 3 bases and the V segment lost 3 bases, leaving 9 bases of the junction unmatched. For the CDR3, the DNA is TGTGCCAGCTCACCCCAGGGGGGACAGGGAAACTACGAGCAGTACTTC. This translates into CASSPQGGQGNYEQYF.

The chain couples TRBV9 to TRBJ2-7; a weak D match, TRBD2 (5 bases). Germline assignment: CDR1 SGDLS and CDR2 YYNGEE. This CDR3 region has 15 residues. The V and J ends lost 0 bases and 5 bases respectively, with 15 bases between them. As DNA, the CDR3 is TGTGCCAGCAGCGTAGCTATCGCGGGCCCTCACGAGCAGTACTTC. This gives the protein CASSVAIAGPHEQYF.

The CDR3 protein is CASSALTDFNTEAFF. The CDR3, as DNA: TGTGCCAGCAGCGCCTTGACAGACTTCAACACTGAAGCTTTCTTT. The chain couples TRBV11-2 to TRBJ1-1, with D possibly matching TRBD1 (5 bases). The germline CDR1 and CDR2 sequences are SGHAT and FQNNGV. The CDR3 contains 15 residues. Trimming removed 5 bases at V and 2 bases at J, with 15 bases between.

The chain carries TRBV5-5 and TRBJ1-4; D gene ambiguous. The CDR3 extends over 15 amino acids. Germline assignment: CDR1 SGHKS and CDR2 YYEKEE (reference sequence). The V and J ends lost 4 bases and 1 base respectively, with 11 bases between them. The CDR3 region has the DNA TGTGCCAGCAGCCGAGGGCAGCAAACTAATGAAAAACTGTTTTTT. It is translated as CASSRGQQTNEKLFF.

This chain connects TRBV7-9 to TRBJ1-6; possible D gene TRBD1, 5 bases. V was shortened by 5 bases and J by 8 bases, with 10 bases between the two germline ends. This CDR3 is built from 13 residues. Germline V gives CDR1 SEHNR, CDR2 FQNEAQ (reference sequence). The CDR3 spells CASSQGGDSPLHF. The CDR3, as DNA: TGTGCCAGCAGCCAGGGTGGGGATTCACCCCTCCACTTT.

This clone has a single count. The V gene is TRBV5-6, the J gene TRBJ2-2; tentative D call: TRBD1 (6 bases). From germline, CDR1 is SGHDT and CDR2 YYEEEE. The CDR3 is made up of 15 amino acids. V was shortened by 0 bases and J by 7 bases, with 13 bases between the two germline ends. The CDR3 loop is CASSLVQGRGGELFF. CDR3 in DNA: TGTGCCAGCAGCTTGGTTCAGGGGCGCGGCGGGGAGCTGTTTTTT.

V usage is TRBV19 and J usage is TRBJ1-1; the match to TRBD1 covers 7 bases. The junction had 2 bases not matched to a gene; V was cut back by 3 bases and J by 1 base. The CDR3 loop spans 14 amino acids. Germline CDR1 and CDR2: LNHDA and SQIVND (reference sequence). Here the CDR3 DNA reads TGTGCCAGTAGTATGAACAGGGGGAACACTGAAGCTTTCTTT. Protein: CASSMNRGNTEAFF.

V usage is TRBV9 and J usage is TRBJ1-2, with no clear D. Trimming stripped 4 bases from V and 5 bases from J, with 24 bases between. Germline values: CDR1 SGDLS, CDR2 YYNGEE. The CDR3 runs to 17 residues. The CDR3, as DNA: TGTGCCAGCAGCCTCAAAATTAGACCGGACTCTACTTATGGCTACACCTTC. As protein: CASSLKIRPDSTYGYTF.

J is TRBJ1-2 and V is TRBV5-1, with unresolved D. CDR1 and CDR2 from the germline V gene are SGHRS and YFSETQ. This CDR3 contains 13 residues. The V end was cut by 0 bases, the J end by 8 bases, with 11 bases between. The CDR3 DNA sequence: TGCGCCAGCAGCTTGGTGGCAGGTGACGGCTACACCTTC. It is translated as CASSLVAGDGYTF.

The V gene is TRBV5-1, the J gene TRBJ2-6, with D possibly TRBD1 on 6 matching bases. V lost 0 bases to trimming and J lost 2 bases, with 9 bases between them. CDR3 length: 16 amino acids. In germline, CDR1 is SGHRS, CDR2 YFSETQ. This chain's CDR3 is CASSLDPGAGANVLTF. DNA of the CDR3: TGCGCCAGCAGCTTGGATCCAGGGGCTGGGGCCAACGTCCTGACTTTC.

This chain joins TRBV6-5 and TRBJ1-2, with TRBD1 identical over 7 bases. Per the germline V gene, CDR1 is MNHEY and CDR2 is SVGAGI. There are 16 residues in the CDR3. The V gene end was trimmed by 0 bases and the J gene end by 4 bases; junction bases not matched to a gene: 8. In DNA form, the CDR3 reads TGTGCCAGCAGTTACTCCTCGATAGGGGGCGGCTATGGCTACACCTTC. It specifies CASSYSSIGGGYGYTF.

V gene TRBV5-1 combines with J gene TRBJ2-3; 11 bases line up with TRBD2. This CDR3 is 18 amino acids long. V was pared by 0 bases and J by 4 bases, with 10 bases of the junction left unmatched. The germline V gene encodes CDR1 SGHRS and CDR2 YFSETQ. The CDR3 region is CASSLVLAGGSSADTQYF. CDR3 coding DNA: TGCGCCAGCAGCTTGGTCCTAGCGGGAGGATCAAGCGCAGATACGCAGTATTTT.

This chain links TRBV27 with TRBJ1-1; the D is unclear. Per germline, CDR1 MNHEY and CDR2 SMNVEV (reference sequence). This CDR3 has 13 amino acids. V lost 5 bases to trimming and J lost 7 bases, with 14 bases between them. Written as DNA, the CDR3 is TGTGCCAGCAGTCAAAGGGAGGGCGATGAAGCTTTCTTT. Translated: CASSQREGDEAFF.